The 32 T cell receptor beta chains listed next were all sequenced from one sample in a study of shared clonotypes between healthy human individuals. Libraries were prepared by immunoSEQ multiplex PCR; TCRdb keeps only in-frame clonotypes and omits some of them. The sample holds around 2.1 million clones, about 92% seen once. Naivety among CD8 cells was defined by CD45RO negativity and positive CCR7 selection, thereby excluding terminally differentiated effector memory CD45RA+ cells. The sequenced sample was naive CD8+ T cells from PBMCs. These receptor sequences come from a man between 18 and 29 years old in good health. Some clones in this sample may be carry-over from other donors' samples.

In regard to this clone: The same CDR3 also results from other DNA sequences found in this sample. In nucleotides, the CDR3 is TGTGCCAGCAGTTGGGACGGTTCCTACGAGCAGTACTTC. Translating it yields CASSWDGSYEQYF. V usage is TRBV27 and J usage is TRBJ2-7; D assignment may be TRBD1 or TRBD2 (5 bases each). Germline loops: CDR1 MNHEY, CDR2 SMNVEV (reference sequence). V was trimmed by 4 bases and J by 1 base, leaving 8 bases between them. CDR3 length equals 13 residues.

This chain uses TRBV15 with TRBJ1-1, with a tentative D call TRBD1 (5 bases). V was cut by 3 bases and J by 3 bases, with 17 bases left in between. Germline values: CDR1 LNHNV, CDR2 YYDKDF (reference sequence). The length of the CDR3 is 16 residues. The CDR3 protein is CATSSDASGGDTEAFF. For the CDR3, the DNA is TGTGCCACCAGCAGCGATGCGAGTGGGGGAGACACTGAAGCTTTCTTT.

The chain's CDR3 is CASSFRDSTGELFF. CDR3 DNA sequence: TGTGCCAGCAGCTTCCGGGACTCCACCGGGGAGCTGTTTTTT. This chain connects TRBV5-5 to TRBJ2-2; D is perhaps TRBD2 (6 bases). Germline-derived CDR1 and CDR2 are SGHKS and YYEKEE (reference sequence). CDR3 length: 14 amino acids. The V end was cut by 2 bases, the J end by 4 bases, with 9 bases between.

The chain combines TRBV27 with TRBJ1-5; possibly TRBD1 for D (5 bases). Germline V CDR1 and CDR2: MNHEY, SMNVEV (reference sequence). The ends were cut back, 4 bases at V and 0 bases at J, with 7 bases in the middle. CDR3 length: 14 residues. The CDR3 bases are TGTGCCAGCAGTTGGGGGGTTAGCAATCAGCCCCAGCATTTT. This translates into CASSWGVSNQPQHF.

The chain combines TRBV7-9 with TRBJ2-1, with 10 bases aligning to TRBD2. Trimming took 5 bases from V and 7 from J; bases not matched to a gene: 11. The CDR3 sequence is 16 residues long. Germline V gene data show CDR1 as SEHNR and CDR2 as FQNEAQ (reference sequence). The chain's CDR3 is CASSLPPSGRSNEQFF. CDR3 nucleotides: TGTGCCAGCAGCCTACCTCCTAGCGGGAGATCGAATGAGCAGTTCTTC.

The rearrangement links TRBV7-9 to TRBJ2-1; 12 bases align to TRBD2. V trimming: 4 bases; J trimming: 8 bases; junction bases outside the gene matches: 12. The CDR3 loop spans 17 amino acids. CDR1 and CDR2 from the germline V gene are SEHNR and FQNEAQ (reference sequence). The CDR3 loop is CASSSRLAGVRADEQFF. In DNA form, the CDR3 reads TGTGCCAGCAGCTCACGACTAGCGGGAGTCAGGGCGGATGAGCAGTTCTTC.

V and J are TRBV29-1 and TRBJ2-3; D gene unclear. The CDR3 is 14 residues long. Germline assignment: CDR1 SQVTM and CDR2 ANQGSEA. V lost 7 bases and J lost 1, with 15 bases in between. The DNA for the CDR3 is TGCAGCGCCCAGAGCCCTCTACGCACAGATACGCAGTATTTT. Amino acid sequence: CSAQSPLRTDTQYF.

This chain links TRBV4-3 with TRBJ2-1, with D maybe TRBD2 (6 bases). V was shortened by 8 bases and J by 7 bases, with 12 bases between the two germline ends. From germline, CDR1 is LGHNA and CDR2 YSLEER. This CDR3 comprises 12 residues. CDR3 coding DNA: TGCGCCAGCGGGGGGAGCGTAAATGAGCAGTTCTTC. Amino acids: CASGGSVNEQFF.

The chain combines TRBV11-2 with TRBJ2-3; D not certain. Germline lookup yields CDR1 SGHAT and CDR2 FQNNGV. This CDR3 has 12 amino acids. The V gene lost 0 bases and the J gene lost 5 bases, with 3 bases spanning the gap. CDR3 bases: TGTGCCAGCAGCTTAGATCAAGATACGCAGTATTTT. Translated: CASSLDQDTQYF.

The chain carries TRBV6-1 and TRBJ1-2; D gene ambiguous. This CDR3 spans 15 amino acids. From germline, CDR1 is MNHNS and CDR2 SASEGT. Between the trimmed V and J ends, which lost 3 bases and 0 bases, there was a span of 11 bases. The CDR3 spells CASSEWAASNYGYTF. CDR3 nucleotide sequence: TGTGCCAGCAGTGAGTGGGCAGCCTCTAACTATGGCTACACCTTC.

In the case of this clone: The same CDR3 can be traced to other DNA sequences in this sample. CDR3 nucleotides: TGTGCCAGCAGTTACTCCGGCCCCGGGGAGCTGTTTTTT. Residues: CASSYSGPGELFF. The J gene is TRBJ2-2, the V gene TRBV6-6; D gene unclear. Germline CDR1 reads MNHNY; CDR2 reads SVGAGI (reference sequence). V lost 0 bases to trimming and J lost 6 bases, with 5 bases between them. CDR3 length: 13 amino acids.

The chain links TRBV4-3 to TRBJ1-4, with TRBD1 matching 9 bases. This CDR3 region has 16 residues. V shed 3 bases, J shed 8 bases, and the junction held 10 bases outside the gene matches. Germline V CDR1 and CDR2: LGHNA, YSLEER. The CDR3 nucleotides read TGCGCCAGCAGCCAGGAACAGGGGGCAATGGGAGAAAAACTGTTTTTT. This encodes CASSQEQGAMGEKLFF.

The sample holds a few counts of this clone. CDR3 nucleotides: TGTGCCAGCAGCTTAGCGGGCGCCACCACCTTC. Amino acid sequence: CASSLAGATTF. The genes are TRBV7-9 and TRBJ1-2; D remains unclear. There are 11 residues in the CDR3. CDR1 is SEHNR, CDR2 FQNEAQ, per germline (reference sequence). The V end lost 0 bases, the J end lost 13 bases, and 9 bases lay between the germline ends.

Concerning this clone itself: The sample holds other DNA sequences that translate to the same CDR3. J is TRBJ2-7 and V is TRBV19; D unclear. V was clipped by 3 bases and J by 1 base, with 7 bases between them. Germline V lookup: CDR1 LNHDA, CDR2 SQIVND (reference sequence). The CDR3 has 13 residues. CDR3 coding DNA: TGTGCCAGTAGTATCGCTGATTCCTACGAGCAGTACTTC. Translating gives CASSIADSYEQYF.

This clone is a singleton in its sample. The chain is built from TRBV27 and TRBJ1-4; TRBD1 is a possible D gene (6 bases). V dropped 4 bases and J dropped 2 bases, with 17 bases sitting between them. Germline CDR1 and CDR2: MNHEY and SMNVEV (reference sequence). The CDR3 covers 17 residues. In DNA, the CDR3 is TGTGCCAGCAGTTCTAAACGAACAGGGAGGACTAATGAAAAACTGTTTTTT. Translating gives CASSSKRTGRTNEKLFF.

The V gene is TRBV28, the J gene TRBJ1-4, with 7 bases identical to TRBD1. Germline CDR1 MDHEN, CDR2 SYDVKM. The CDR3 is 15 amino acids. J gave up 5 bases and V 6 bases, and 9 bases lay outside the gene matches. The CDR3 coding sequence is TGTGCCAGCAGCGAAGGGGACAGTTCAAATGAAAAACTGTTTTTT. This gives the protein CASSEGDSSNEKLFF.

The chain combines TRBV4-3 with TRBJ2-7; 8 positions agree with TRBD1. Trimming took 8 bases from V and 2 from J; bases not matched to a gene: 5. The CDR3 sequence is 13 residues long. Germline V gene data show CDR1 as LGHNA and CDR2 as YSLEER. CDR3 sequence reads: CASGDRMAYEQYF. The CDR3 DNA follows: TGCGCCAGCGGGGACAGGATGGCCTACGAGCAGTACTTC.

The rearrangement joins TRBV6-5 to TRBJ2-7, with D possibly matching TRBD1 (7 bases). The CDR3 extends over 14 amino acids. Germline V gene lookup returns CDR1 MNHEY and CDR2 SVGAGI. The V and J ends lost 8 bases and 1 base respectively, with 15 bases between them. The CDR3 spells CASSGGSKSYEQYF. The CDR3 DNA follows: TGTGCCAGCTCAGGGGGGTCTAAATCCTACGAGCAGTACTTC.

The rearrangement joins TRBV27 to TRBJ1-5; 7 nucleotides agree with TRBD1. CDR3 size: 15 residues. Per the germline V gene, CDR1 is MNHEY and CDR2 is SMNVEV (reference sequence). The trim removed 6 bases at V and 1 base at J, leaving 6 bases unmatched. The CDR3 DNA reads as TGTGCCAGCAGCGACAGGGTTCTAAGCAATCAGCCCCAGCATTTT. Protein product: CASSDRVLSNQPQHF.

Note on this clone: A read error may account for a junction end that differs from germline. This rearrangement joins TRBV14 to TRBJ1-2, with TRBD1 as a possible D gene (5 bases). CDR3 length: 15 residues. In germline, CDR1 is SGHDN, CDR2 FVKESK. The CDR3 here is CASSEEGTYSYGYTF. The CDR3 nucleotides read TGTGCCAGCAGCGAAGAAGGGACTTATAGCTATGGCTACACCTTC.

This clone was found once. The chain combines TRBV27 with TRBJ2-7, with 7 bases matching TRBD2. The CDR3 covers 17 residues. CDR1 is MNHEY, CDR2 SMNVEV, per germline (reference sequence). J lost 4 bases, V lost 6 bases, and 18 bases had no gene match. In DNA form, the CDR3 reads TGTGCCAGCAGCTCCCTTTTAAGGGAGGGCGGCGTGTACGAGCAGTACTTC. Protein: CASSSLLREGGVYEQYF.

Regarding this clone: This sample includes further DNA sequences coding for the same CDR3. J is TRBJ2-1 and V is TRBV4-1; no clear D. Germline V CDR1 and CDR2: MGHRA, YSYEKL. The CDR3 spans 12 residues. Trimming took 1 base from V and 7 from J, leaving 5 bases between them. CDR3 DNA sequence: TGCGCCAGCAGCCAAGTGAGGAATGAGCAGTTCTTC. This codes for CASSQVRNEQFF.

The V call is TRBV28, the J call TRBJ2-7, with 8 bases aligning to TRBD2. The CDR3 sequence is 13 residues long. After removal of 5 bases from V and 2 bases from J, the junction contained 2 bases not matched to a gene. Germline CDR1 MDHEN, CDR2 SYDVKM. Here the CDR3 DNA reads TGTGCCAGCAGTGGACTAGCCACCTACGAGCAGTACTTC. Translating it yields CASSGLATYEQYF.

V gene TRBV7-9 combines with J gene TRBJ1-2, with 7 bases matching TRBD1. The J segment lost 0 bases and the V segment lost 6 bases, leaving 10 bases of the junction unmatched. The CDR3 runs to 16 residues. Germline V gives CDR1 SEHNR, CDR2 FQNEAQ (reference sequence). The CDR3 nucleotides are TGTGCCAGCAGAGGGACAGTGGGAGATCCTAACTATGGCTACACCTTC. It translates to CASRGTVGDPNYGYTF.

This sequence joins TRBV25-1 and TRBJ1-4, with D perhaps TRBD1 (5 bases). Trimming took 7 bases from V and 8 from J, leaving 8 bases between them. This CDR3 spans 11 amino acids. Germline CDR1 MGHDK, CDR2 SYGVNS. CDR3 region: CASTGGEKLFF. CDR3 bases: TGTGCCAGCACTGGGGGAGAAAAACTGTTTTTT.

A single count supports this clone. The CDR3 here is CAWSVLGHPGGGYTF. CDR3 DNA: TGTGCCTGGAGTGTACTGGGACACCCTGGGGGTGGCTACACCTTC. The chain combines TRBV30 with TRBJ1-2, with a weak D call TRBD1 (6 bases). V was cut by 0 bases and J by 7 bases, with 18 bases left in between. This CDR3 contains 15 residues. Germline CDR1 and CDR2: GTSNPN and SVGIG (reference sequence).

About this clone: Since no conserved phenylalanine or tryptophan closes the CDR3, a read error is the likely cause. No DNA is shown, since the ends of the CDR3 on it are uncertain; the CDR3 is the one TCRdb lists. The CDR3 sequence is CASSLGVRTGLL. This chain links TRBV28 with TRBJ2-3; the table calls TRBD1, which could not be checked here. The CDR3 is made up of 12 amino acids, end residues included. CDR1 is MDHEN and CDR2 is SYDVKM in the germline V gene.

The chain recombines TRBV9 with TRBJ2-1, with D uncertain. V lost 4 bases, J lost 5 bases, and 13 bases lay in between. This CDR3 is built from 14 residues. The germline gives CDR1 SGDLS, CDR2 YYNGEE. The CDR3: CASSPGPVNNEQFF. CDR3 DNA sequence: TGTGCCAGCAGCCCAGGACCGGTTAACAATGAGCAGTTCTTC.

The chain uses TRBV19 and TRBJ2-2; D is perhaps TRBD1 or TRBD2 (5 bases each). V dropped 5 bases and J dropped 4 bases, with 11 bases sitting between them. The CDR3 extends over 14 amino acids. Per the germline V gene, CDR1 is LNHDA and CDR2 is SQIVND (reference sequence). The chain's CDR3 is CASSWSGPTGELFF. The CDR3 DNA is TGTGCCAGTAGTTGGTCGGGACCCACCGGGGAGCTGTTTTTT.

The rearrangement uses TRBV27 and TRBJ1-2; D ambiguous. The V and J ends lost 9 bases and 3 bases respectively, with 11 bases between them. Germline-derived CDR1 and CDR2 are MNHEY and SMNVEV (reference sequence). The CDR3 runs 12 residues. CDR3 region: CASGEWDYGYTF. Written as DNA, the CDR3 is TGTGCCAGTGGGGAATGGGACTATGGCTACACCTTC.

The rearrangement uses TRBV4-1 and TRBJ1-1; 8 bases agree with TRBD1. The CDR3 extends over 16 amino acids. With 4 bases clipped from V and 2 bases from J, the junction kept 9 bases outside the gene matches. CDR1 and CDR2 from the germline V gene are MGHRA and YSYEKL. The CDR3 DNA sequence: TGCGCCAGCAGCCCCTACCCGCAGGGGGCCAACACTGAAGCTTTCTTT. Amino acids: CASSPYPQGANTEAFF.

J is TRBJ1-1 and V is TRBV7-9; a possible D gene is TRBD1 (5 bases). The CDR3 is 16 residues long. Trimming removed 1 base from V and 0 bases from J, with 12 bases in between. Germline V lookup: CDR1 SEHNR, CDR2 FQNEAQ (reference sequence). In nucleotides, the CDR3 is TGTGCCAGCAGCTTAGGAGGGGAGGGGCTGAACACTGAAGCTTTCTTT. This encodes CASSLGGEGLNTEAFF.